The sequence of this TCR beta chain was determined in a study of cytomegalovirus exposure and HLA in healthy donors. Study-level results: Reportedly, diagnosis of cytomegalovirus status by the classifier showed high specificity and sensitivity. The study flagged approximately 180 TCR beta chains as cytomegalovirus-associated.

Here immunoSEQ multiplex PCR was the method, and the copy in TCRdb shows in-frame clones only, minus some. The sample lists 110,000 to 150,000 clones, 84% occurring once. This clone was counted a single time. The antigen remains unidentified. Germline CDR1 is LNHDA and CDR2 is SQIVND (reference sequence). The CDR3 has 17 residues. The V and J ends lost 4 bases and 2 bases respectively, with 18 bases between them. This receptor was obtained from a woman aged 25 to 39 in good health and CMV-seronegative. The chain recombines TRBV19 with TRBJ1-5, with D possibly being TRBD1 (6 bases). Sequenced material: PBMCs. As DNA, the CDR3 is TGTGCCAGTAGTACCACGGGGGGGGCGGACGGCAATCAGCCCCAGCATTTT. This codes for CASSTTGGADGNQPQHF.